The 10 T cell receptor beta chains listed next were all sequenced from one sample in a study of graft-versus-host responses after intestinal transplantation. No antigens are known for them. TCRdb's table, derived via immunoSEQ multiplex PCR, lists solely in-frame clones and lacks some. The sample has around 130,000 clones; more than 90% are singletons. The specimen was unstimulated CD4+ T cells sorted from spleen or lymph node cells, collected before intestinal transplant. The receptors originated from a human donor who received an intestinal transplant.

The chain employs TRBV4-1 and TRBJ1-1, with D perhaps TRBD1 (6 bases). Germline V gene data show CDR1 as MGHRA and CDR2 as YSYEKL. The germline V and J ends were trimmed by 3 bases and 8 bases, with 10 bases remaining between them. The CDR3 is 12 residues long. The CDR3 spells CASSHQGTEAFF. For the CDR3, the DNA is TGCGCCAGCAGCCACCAGGGGACAGAAGCTTTCTTT.

The genes are TRBV18 and TRBJ2-7; 8 nucleotides align to TRBD2. V gave up 2 bases and J gave up 1 base; unmatched junction bases: 4. From germline, CDR1 is KGHSH and CDR2 LQKENI. CDR3 length equals 15 residues. The CDR3 sequence: CASSPIAGLSYEQYF. The CDR3 DNA is TGTGCCAGCTCACCAATAGCGGGGCTATCCTACGAGCAGTACTTC.

The sample holds one count of this clone. The rearrangement links TRBV7-3 to TRBJ1-2, with no clear D. Germline assignment: CDR1 SGHTA and CDR2 FQGTGA. The CDR3 totals 16 residues. V lost 2 bases and J 8 bases, leaving 21 bases between the germline ends. The CDR3 DNA is TGTGCCAGCAGCTTAGTTTTAACGGCCGAGGATCACGGCTACACCTTC. The encoded protein is CASSLVLTAEDHGYTF.

The chain links TRBV9 to TRBJ2-1; 8 nucleotides align to TRBD2. V lost 1 base, J lost 5 bases, and 5 bases stayed unmatched. Looked up from germline, CDR1 is SGDLS and CDR2 is YYNGEE. This CDR3 is built from 15 residues. DNA for the CDR3: TGTGCCAGCAGCGTATGGGGGACTAGAGACAATGAGCAGTTCTTC. This codes for CASSVWGTRDNEQFF.

V usage is TRBV7-9 and J usage is TRBJ2-5; D tentatively reads TRBD1 or TRBD2 (5 bases each). Judging by the DNA end, TRBJ2-7 fits better; the J call may be wrong. The CDR3 is made up of 15 amino acids. The V gene's germline CDR1 is SEHNR and CDR2 FQNEAQ (reference sequence). The CDR3 DNA is TGTGCCAGCAGCTTCCGAGGGGAACGACCCTACGAGCAGTACTTC. Residues: CASSFRGERPYEQYF.

The chain couples TRBV21-1 to TRBJ1-5; the D call of TRBD1 is as the table states it, not checked on the DNA. TRBV21-1 is a pseudogene. The length of the CDR3 is 13 residues. DNA for the CDR3: TGTGCCGGCCCACGACAGGGGGCTCAGCCCCAGCATTTT. It yields the protein CAGPRQGAQPQHF.

CDR3 coding DNA: TGTGCTAGTGGTTTGGCCGTAGCGGGGGGGCTCGTCACAGATACGCAGTATTTT. It specifies CASGLAVAGGLVTDTQYF. This chain joins TRBV12-5 and TRBJ2-3; 11 bases match TRBD2. Germline CDR1 is LGHNT and CDR2 is FRNRAP. CDR3 length: 18 amino acids. The trim removed 1 base at V and 2 bases at J, leaving 8 bases unmatched.

The rearrangement joins TRBV6-1 to TRBJ1-6; D unresolved. Germline-derived CDR1 and CDR2 are MNHNS and SASEGT. V was shortened by 5 bases and J by 8 bases, with 7 bases between the two germline ends. The CDR3 runs to 12 residues. As DNA, the CDR3 is TGTGCCAGCAGTTCCCCCGATTCACCCCTCCACTTT. This encodes CASSSPDSPLHF.

The chain joins TRBV11-2 to TRBJ2-3, with 11 bases aligning to TRBD2. The CDR3 is 17 residues long. From germline, CDR1 is SGHAT and CDR2 FQNNGV. The junction had 7 bases not matched to a gene; V was cut back by 5 bases and J by 0 bases. The CDR3 DNA reads as TGTGCCAGCAGCCAAGGAGTAGCGGGGGGGAGCACAGATACGCAGTATTTT. It translates to CASSQGVAGGSTDTQYF. The full variable domain, rest sourced from reference TRBV11-2 and TRBJ2-3, is EAGVAQSPRYKIIEKRQSVAFWCNPISGHATLYWYQQILGQGPKLLIQFQNNGVVDDSQLPKDRFSAERLKGVDSTLKIQPAKLEDSAVYLCASSQGVAGGSTDTQYFGPGTRLTVL.

The V call is TRBV10-3, the J call TRBJ2-5, with 8 positions matching TRBD1. CDR1 ENHRY and CDR2 SYGVKD come from the germline V gene. Unmatched junction bases numbered 4, after V lost 8 bases and J lost 2 bases. The CDR3 has 13 residues. The CDR3 here is CAILDREQETQYF. CDR3 DNA: TGTGCCATCTTGGACAGGGAACAAGAGACCCAGTACTTC.